This T cell receptor (beta chain) was identified during a study of blood T cell repertoires in COVID-19. Study-level background: T cells, B-cell-depleted T cells, or PBMCs provided the cDNA or gDNA that served as material.

Individuals aged 18 to 89 years were recruited from some 26 US areas. Authors' methods: Reference gene primer amplification yielded estimated nucleated cell counts. Generated by immunoSEQ multiplex PCR, the TCRdb table keeps only in-frame clones and is missing some. The V and J calls and clone size are taken from that table; D and trimming were inferred from the DNA. This sample has roughly 220,000 clones, with about 79% found just once. What was sequenced was PBMCs or T cells enriched from blood (not recorded which). The receptor's source is a woman aged 40 to 50 with acute COVID-19.

This chain's CDR3 is CASSLGRPENSPLHF. The CDR3 DNA reads as TGCGCCAGCAGCTTGGGTAGGCCGGAGAATTCACCCCTCCACTTT. This chain uses TRBV5-1 with TRBJ1-6; unclear D gene. Germline assignment: CDR1 SGHRS and CDR2 YFSETQ. This CDR3 region has 15 residues. Between the trimmed V and J ends, which lost 0 bases and 7 bases, there was a span of 11 bases.